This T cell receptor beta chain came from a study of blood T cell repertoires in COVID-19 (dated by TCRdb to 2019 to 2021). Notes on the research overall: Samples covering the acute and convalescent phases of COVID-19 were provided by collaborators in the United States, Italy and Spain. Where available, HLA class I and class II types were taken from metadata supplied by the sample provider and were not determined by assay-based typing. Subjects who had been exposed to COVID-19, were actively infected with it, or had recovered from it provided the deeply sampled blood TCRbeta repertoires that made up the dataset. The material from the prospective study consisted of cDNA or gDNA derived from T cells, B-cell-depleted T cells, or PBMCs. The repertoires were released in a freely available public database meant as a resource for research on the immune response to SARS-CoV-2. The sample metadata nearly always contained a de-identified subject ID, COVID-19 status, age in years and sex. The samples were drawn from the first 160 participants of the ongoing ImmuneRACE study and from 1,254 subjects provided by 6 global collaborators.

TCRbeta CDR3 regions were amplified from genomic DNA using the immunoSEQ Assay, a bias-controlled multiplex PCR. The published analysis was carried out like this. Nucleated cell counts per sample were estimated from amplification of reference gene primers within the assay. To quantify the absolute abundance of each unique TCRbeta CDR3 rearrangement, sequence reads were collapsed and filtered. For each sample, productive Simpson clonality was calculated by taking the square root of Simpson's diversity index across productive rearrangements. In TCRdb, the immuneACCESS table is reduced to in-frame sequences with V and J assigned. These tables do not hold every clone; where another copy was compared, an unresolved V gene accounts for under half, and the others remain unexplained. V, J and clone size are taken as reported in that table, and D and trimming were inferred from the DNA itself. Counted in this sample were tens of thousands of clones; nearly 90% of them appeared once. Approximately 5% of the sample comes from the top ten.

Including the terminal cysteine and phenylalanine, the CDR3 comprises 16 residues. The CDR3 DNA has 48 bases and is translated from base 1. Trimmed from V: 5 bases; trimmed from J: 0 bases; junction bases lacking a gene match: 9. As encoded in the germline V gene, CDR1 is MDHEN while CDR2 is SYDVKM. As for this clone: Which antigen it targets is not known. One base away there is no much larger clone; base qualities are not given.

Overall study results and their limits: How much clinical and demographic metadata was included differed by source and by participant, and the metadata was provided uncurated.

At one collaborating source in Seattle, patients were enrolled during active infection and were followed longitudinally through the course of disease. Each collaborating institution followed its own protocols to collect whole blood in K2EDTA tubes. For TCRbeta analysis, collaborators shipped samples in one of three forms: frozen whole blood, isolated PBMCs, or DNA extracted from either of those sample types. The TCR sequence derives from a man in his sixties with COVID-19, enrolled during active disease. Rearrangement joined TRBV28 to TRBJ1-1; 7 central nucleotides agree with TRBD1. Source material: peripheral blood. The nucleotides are TGTGCCAGCAGTCCCCAGGACAGGATTATGAACACTGAAGCTTTCTTT. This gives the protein CASSPQDRIMNTEAFF.